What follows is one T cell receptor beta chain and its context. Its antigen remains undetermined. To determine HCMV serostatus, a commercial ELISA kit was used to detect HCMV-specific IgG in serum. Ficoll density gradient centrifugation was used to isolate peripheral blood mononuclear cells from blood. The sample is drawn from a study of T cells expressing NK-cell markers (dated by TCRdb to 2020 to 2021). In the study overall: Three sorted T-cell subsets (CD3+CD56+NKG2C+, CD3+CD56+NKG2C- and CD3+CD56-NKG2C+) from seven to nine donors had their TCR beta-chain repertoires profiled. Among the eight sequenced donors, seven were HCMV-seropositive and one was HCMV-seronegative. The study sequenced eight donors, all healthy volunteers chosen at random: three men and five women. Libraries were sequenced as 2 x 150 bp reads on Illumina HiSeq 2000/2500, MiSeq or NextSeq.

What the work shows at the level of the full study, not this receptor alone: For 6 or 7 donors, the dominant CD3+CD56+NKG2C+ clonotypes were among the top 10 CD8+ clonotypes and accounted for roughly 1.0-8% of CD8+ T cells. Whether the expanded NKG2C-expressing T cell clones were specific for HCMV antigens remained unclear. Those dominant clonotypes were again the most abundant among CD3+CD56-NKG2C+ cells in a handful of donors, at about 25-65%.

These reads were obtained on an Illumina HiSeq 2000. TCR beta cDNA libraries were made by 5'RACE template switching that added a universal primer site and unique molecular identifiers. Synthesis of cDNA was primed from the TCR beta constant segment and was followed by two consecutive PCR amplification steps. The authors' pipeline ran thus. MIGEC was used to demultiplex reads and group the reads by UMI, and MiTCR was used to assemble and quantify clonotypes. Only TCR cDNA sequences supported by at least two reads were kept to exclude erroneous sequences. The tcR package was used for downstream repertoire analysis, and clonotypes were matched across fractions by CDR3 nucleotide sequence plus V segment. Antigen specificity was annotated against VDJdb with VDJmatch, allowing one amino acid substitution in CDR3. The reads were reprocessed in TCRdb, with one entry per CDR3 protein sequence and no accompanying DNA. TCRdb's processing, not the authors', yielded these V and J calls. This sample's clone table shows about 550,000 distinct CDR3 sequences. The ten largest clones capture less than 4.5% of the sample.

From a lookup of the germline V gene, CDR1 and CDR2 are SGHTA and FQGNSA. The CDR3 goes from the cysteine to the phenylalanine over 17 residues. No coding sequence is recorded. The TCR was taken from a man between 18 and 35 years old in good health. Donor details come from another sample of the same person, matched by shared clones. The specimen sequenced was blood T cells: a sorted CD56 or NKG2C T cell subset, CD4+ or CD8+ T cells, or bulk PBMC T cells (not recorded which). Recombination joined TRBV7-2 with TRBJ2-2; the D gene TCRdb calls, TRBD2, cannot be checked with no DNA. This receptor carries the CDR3 CASSLVLAGALTVELFF.